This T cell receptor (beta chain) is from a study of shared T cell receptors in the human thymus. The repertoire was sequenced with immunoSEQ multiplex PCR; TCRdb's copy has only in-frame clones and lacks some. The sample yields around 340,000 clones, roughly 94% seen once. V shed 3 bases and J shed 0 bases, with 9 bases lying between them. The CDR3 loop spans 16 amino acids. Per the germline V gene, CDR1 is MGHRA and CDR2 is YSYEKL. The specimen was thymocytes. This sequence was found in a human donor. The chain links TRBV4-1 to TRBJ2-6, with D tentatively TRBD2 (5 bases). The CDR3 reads CASSQERSSGANVLTF. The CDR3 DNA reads TGCGCCAGCAGCCAGGAGCGGAGCTCTGGGGCCAACGTCCTGACTTTC.